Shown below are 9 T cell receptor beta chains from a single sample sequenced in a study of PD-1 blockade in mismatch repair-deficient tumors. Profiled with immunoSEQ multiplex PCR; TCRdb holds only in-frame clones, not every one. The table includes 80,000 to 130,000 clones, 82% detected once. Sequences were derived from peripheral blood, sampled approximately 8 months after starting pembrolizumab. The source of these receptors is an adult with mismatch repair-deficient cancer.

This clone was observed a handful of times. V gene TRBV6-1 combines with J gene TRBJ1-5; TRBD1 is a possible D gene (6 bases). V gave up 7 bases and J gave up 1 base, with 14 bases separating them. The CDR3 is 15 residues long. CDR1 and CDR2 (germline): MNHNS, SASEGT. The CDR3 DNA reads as TGTGCCAGCACCCGGGGGCAGGCGAGCAATCAGCCCCAGCATTTT. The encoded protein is CASTRGQASNQPQHF.

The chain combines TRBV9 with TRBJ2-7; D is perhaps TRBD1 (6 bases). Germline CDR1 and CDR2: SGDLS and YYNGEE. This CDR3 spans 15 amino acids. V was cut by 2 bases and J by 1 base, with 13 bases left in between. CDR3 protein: CASSVRSGESYEQYF. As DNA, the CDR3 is TGTGCCAGCAGCGTCCGCTCAGGGGAATCCTACGAGCAGTACTTC.

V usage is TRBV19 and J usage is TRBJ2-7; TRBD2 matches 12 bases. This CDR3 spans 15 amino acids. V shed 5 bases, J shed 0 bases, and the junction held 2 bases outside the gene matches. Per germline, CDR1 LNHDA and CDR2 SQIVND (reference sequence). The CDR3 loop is CASSVTSGGSYEQYF. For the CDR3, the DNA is TGTGCCAGTAGTGTGACTAGCGGGGGCTCCTACGAGCAGTACTTC.

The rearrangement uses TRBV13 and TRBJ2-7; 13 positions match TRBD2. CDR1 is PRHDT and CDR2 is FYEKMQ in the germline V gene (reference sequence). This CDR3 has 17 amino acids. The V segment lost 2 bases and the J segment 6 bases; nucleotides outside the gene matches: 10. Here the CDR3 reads CASSLFFGLAGVGEQYF. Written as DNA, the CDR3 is TGTGCCAGCAGCTTATTCTTCGGACTAGCGGGAGTTGGCGAGCAGTACTTC.

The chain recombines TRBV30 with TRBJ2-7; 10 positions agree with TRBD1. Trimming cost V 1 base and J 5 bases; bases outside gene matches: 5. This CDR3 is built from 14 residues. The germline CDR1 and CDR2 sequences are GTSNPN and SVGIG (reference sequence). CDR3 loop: CAWSARGTGDEQYF. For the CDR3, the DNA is TGTGCCTGGAGTGCTAGGGGGACAGGGGACGAGCAGTACTTC.

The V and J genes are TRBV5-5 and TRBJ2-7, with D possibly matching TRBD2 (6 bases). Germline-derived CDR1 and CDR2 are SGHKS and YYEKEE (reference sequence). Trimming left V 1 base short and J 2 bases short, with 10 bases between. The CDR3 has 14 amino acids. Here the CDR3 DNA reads TGTGCCAGCAGCTTGTCAGGAGGGCCCTACGAGCAGTACTTC. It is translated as CASSLSGGPYEQYF. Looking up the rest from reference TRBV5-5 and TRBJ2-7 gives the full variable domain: DAGVTQSPTHLIKTRGQQVTLRCSPISGHKSVSWYQQVLGQGPQFIFQYYEKEERGRGNFPDRFSARQFPNYSSELNVNALLLGDSALYLCASSLSGGPYEQYFGPGTRLTVT.

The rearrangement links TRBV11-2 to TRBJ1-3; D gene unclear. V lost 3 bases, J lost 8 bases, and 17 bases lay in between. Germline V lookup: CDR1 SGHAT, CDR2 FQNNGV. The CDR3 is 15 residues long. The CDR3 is CASSFSPSVVDTIYF. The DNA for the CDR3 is TGTGCCAGCAGCTTTTCTCCATCGGTTGTGGACACCATATATTTT.

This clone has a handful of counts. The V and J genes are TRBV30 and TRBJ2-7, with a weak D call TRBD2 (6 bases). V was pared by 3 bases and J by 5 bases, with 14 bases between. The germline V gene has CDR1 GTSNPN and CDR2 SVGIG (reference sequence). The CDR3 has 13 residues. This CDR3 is CAWRGGRRDEQYF. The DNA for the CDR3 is TGTGCCTGGAGGGGGGGACGTAGGGACGAGCAGTACTTC.

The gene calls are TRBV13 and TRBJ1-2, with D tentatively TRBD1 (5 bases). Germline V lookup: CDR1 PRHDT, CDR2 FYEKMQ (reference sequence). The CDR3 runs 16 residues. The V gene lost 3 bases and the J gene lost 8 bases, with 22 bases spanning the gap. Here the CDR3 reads CASSLDSKEGMGGYTF. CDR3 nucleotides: TGTGCCAGCAGCTTGGATAGTAAGGAGGGGATGGGCGGCTACACCTTC. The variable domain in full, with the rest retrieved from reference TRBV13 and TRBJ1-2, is AAGVIQSPRHLIKEKRETATLKCYPIPRHDTVYWYQQGPGQDPQFLISFYEKMQSDKGSIPDRFSAQQFSDYHSELNMSSLELGDSALYFCASSLDSKEGMGGYTFGSGTRLTVV.